The next 23 T cell receptor beta chains were all read from a single sample in a study of Ad26.COV2.S vaccination and SARS-CoV-2 variants. Regarding treatment: 19 received Ad26.COV2.S at low or high dose, single or two shots; roughly 5 received placebo; per-sample allocation not given. Specimens were obtained on day 63 following the first vaccine or placebo injection. Using immunoSEQ multiplex PCR, the repertoire was profiled, and TCRdb retains in-frame clones only, with some absent. Of some 290,000 clones in the sample, roughly 84% were seen once. This material consisted of peripheral blood, taken in a trial of Ad26.COV2.S vaccine versus placebo. The receptors were gathered from a person between 18 and 65 years old who received the Ad26.COV2.S COVID-19 vaccine or a placebo.

The V call is TRBV9, the J call TRBJ2-2, with D unclear. The CDR3 has 13 residues. Trimming stripped 4 bases from V and 5 bases from J, with 9 bases between. From germline, CDR1 is SGDLS and CDR2 YYNGEE. CDR3 sequence reads: CASSNPRTGELFF. The CDR3 nucleotides are TGTGCCAGCAGCAATCCAAGGACCGGGGAGCTGTTTTTT.

V usage is TRBV24-1 and J usage is TRBJ2-3; the D gene is possibly TRBD1 (6 bases). CDR3 length: 14 residues. Deletions cut 5 bases from V and 5 bases from J, with 13 bases between. Germline CDR1 is KGHDR and CDR2 is SFDVKD. The CDR3 region is CATSGASGVDTQYF. The CDR3 DNA sequence: TGTGCCACCAGTGGGGCGTCAGGGGTAGATACGCAGTATTTT.

This chain connects TRBV5-6 to TRBJ2-1, with D perhaps matching TRBD1 or TRBD2 (6 bases each). Germline V gene data show CDR1 as SGHDT and CDR2 as YYEEEE. The CDR3 loop spans 15 amino acids. V was shortened by 0 bases and J by 3 bases, with 10 bases between the two germline ends. The CDR3: CASSLDGGDYNEQFF. The CDR3 DNA reads as TGTGCCAGCAGCTTGGACGGGGGCGACTACAATGAGCAGTTCTTC.

V is TRBV19 and J is TRBJ2-3; D unresolved. Germline CDR1 and CDR2: LNHDA and SQIVND (reference sequence). The CDR3 contains 14 residues. V shed 9 bases and J shed 0 bases, with 13 bases lying between them. The DNA for the CDR3 is TGTGCCAGCACACAAGACCCTAGCACAGATACGCAGTATTTT. It yields the protein CASTQDPSTDTQYF.

The genes are TRBV10-3 and TRBJ2-2; 7 positions agree with TRBD2. The V segment lost 5 bases and the J segment 6 bases; nucleotides outside the gene matches: 9. The CDR3 loop spans 15 amino acids. The V gene's germline CDR1 is ENHRY and CDR2 SYGVKD. CDR3 bases: TGTGCCATCAGTCGGGGGGAAGGTTTACCCGGGGAGCTGTTTTTT. Residues: CAISRGEGLPGELFF.

The genes are TRBV30 and TRBJ1-6; D is unclear. Per the germline V gene, CDR1 is GTSNPN and CDR2 is SVGIG (reference sequence). This CDR3 has 16 residues. The V and J ends lost 3 bases and 5 bases respectively, with 17 bases between them. The CDR3, as DNA: TGTGCCTGGAGAGTCGGTCCTACAAGCAATAATTCACCCCTCCACTTT. Translation: CAWRVGPTSNNSPLHF.

The chain carries TRBV7-2 and TRBJ1-2, with 7 bases aligning to TRBD1. Trimming cost V 4 bases and J 4 bases; bases outside gene matches: 6. Germline lookup yields CDR1 SGHTA and CDR2 FQGNSA. This CDR3 spans 14 amino acids. The chain's CDR3 is CASSSRTGLYGYTF. In nucleotides, the CDR3 is TGTGCCAGCAGCTCACGGACAGGCCTCTATGGCTACACCTTC.

The count of this clone is one. V usage is TRBV6-5 and J usage is TRBJ1-1; unclear D gene. Germline CDR1 is MNHEY and CDR2 is SVGAGI. Trimming removed 6 bases from V and 5 bases from J, with 19 bases in between. The CDR3 covers 15 residues. CDR3: CASSSKGGVRTEAFF. CDR3 nucleotides: TGTGCCAGCAGCTCAAAAGGTGGGGTACGGACTGAAGCTTTCTTT.

The rearrangement uses TRBV18 and TRBJ2-2, with D maybe TRBD1 (5 bases). The germline CDR1 and CDR2 sequences are KGHSH and LQKENI. V shed 3 bases and J shed 0 bases, with 11 bases lying between them. This CDR3 contains 16 residues. CDR3 DNA sequence: TGTGCCAGCTCACCGCGCTTGACAGCGAACACCGGGGAGCTGTTTTTT. Translating gives CASSPRLTANTGELFF.

This clone was recorded a few times. The V call is TRBV5-4, the J call TRBJ1-2, with TRBD1 matching over 11 bases. The CDR3 runs 15 residues. The germline V gene has CDR1 SGHNT and CDR2 YYREEE (reference sequence). V lost 3 bases and J lost 4; bases outside the gene matches: 5. Here the CDR3 reads CASSSGQGARYGYTF. CDR3 nucleotide sequence: TGTGCCAGCAGCTCCGGACAGGGGGCTCGCTATGGCTACACCTTC.

The V gene is TRBV5-1, the J gene TRBJ1-1; D is possibly TRBD1 (6 bases). There are 17 residues in the CDR3. Trimming stripped 0 bases from V and 1 base from J, with 16 bases between. Germline CDR1 SGHRS, CDR2 YFSETQ. The CDR3 loop reads CASSLGGFTGTNTEAFF. Written as DNA, the CDR3 is TGCGCCAGCAGCTTGGGAGGATTTACAGGGACGAACACTGAAGCTTTCTTT.

The rearrangement links TRBV2 to TRBJ2-7; 11 bases are a match to TRBD2. The V segment lost 3 bases and the J segment 8 bases; nucleotides outside the gene matches: 24. Germline V gene data show CDR1 as SNHLY and CDR2 as FYNNEI. This CDR3 has 20 residues. The CDR3 bases are TGTGCCAGCAGTGATGGAAGTACCGTTCTAGCGGGGGGACCTACCGTACAGCAGTACTTC. It codes for CASSDGSTVLAGGPTVQQYF. Looking up the rest from reference TRBV2 and TRBJ2-7 gives the full variable domain: EPEVTQTPSHQVTQMGQEVILRCVPISNHLYFYWYRQILGQKVEFLVSFYNNEISEKSEIFDDQFSVERPDGSNFTLKIRSTKLEDSAMYFCASSDGSTVLAGGPTVQQYFGPGTRLTVT.

Comments on this clone: Other DNA sequences in the same sample also yield this CDR3. CDR3: CASSPGNYGYTF. The CDR3 nucleotides are TGCGCCAGCAGCCCTGGGAACTATGGCTACACCTTC. This sequence joins TRBV5-1 and TRBJ1-2; no definite D call. The CDR3 covers 12 residues. Trimming stripped 4 bases from V and 2 bases from J, with 6 bases between. Germline V lookup: CDR1 SGHRS, CDR2 YFSETQ.

A few counts support this clone. The chain recombines TRBV6-5 with TRBJ1-4, with no clear D. The length of the CDR3 is 15 residues. Germline V gene lookup returns CDR1 MNHEY and CDR2 SVGAGI. V was trimmed by 2 bases and J by 2 bases, leaving 9 bases between them. CDR3 nucleotides: TGTGCCAGCAGTTACACGACGGGCACTAATGAAAAACTGTTTTTT. It specifies CASSYTTGTNEKLFF.

This clone was detected only a few times. This chain connects TRBV11-2 to TRBJ2-1, with 11 bases aligning to TRBD2. The J segment lost 2 bases and the V segment lost 5 bases, leaving 11 bases of the junction unmatched. The CDR3 length is 18 residues. Germline CDR1 and CDR2: SGHAT and FQNNGV. The DNA of the CDR3 is TGTGCCAGCAGCCACGGGACTAGCGGACTTTCCACCTACAATGAGCAGTTCTTC. As protein: CASSHGTSGLSTYNEQFF.

CDR3: CASSPQGRAYEQYF. CDR3 sequence (DNA): TGTGCCAGTAGTCCACAGGGGAGGGCATACGAGCAGTACTTC. The V call is TRBV19, the J call TRBJ2-7, with D perhaps TRBD1 or TRBD2 (7 bases each). The ends were cut back, 5 bases at V and 4 bases at J, with 15 bases in the middle. Germline-derived CDR1 and CDR2 are LNHDA and SQIVND (reference sequence). CDR3 length equals 14 residues. Using reference TRBV19 and TRBJ2-7 for the parts outside the CDR3, the full variable domain is DGGITQSPKYLFRKEGQNVTLSCEQNLNHDAMYWYRQDPGQGLRLIYYSQIVNDFQKGDIAEGYSVSREKKESFPLTVTSAQKNPTAFYLCASSPQGRAYEQYFGPGTRLTVT.

Here the CDR3 DNA reads TGTGCCAGCAGTGTAGGAAAGGTAAAAGCTTTCTTT. It yields the protein CASSVGKVKAFF. The chain joins TRBV25-1 to TRBJ1-1; unclear D gene. V was shortened by 4 bases and J by 9 bases, with 12 bases between the two germline ends. CDR3 size: 12 residues. Germline V lookup: CDR1 MGHDK, CDR2 SYGVNS.

The rearrangement joins TRBV11-2 to TRBJ2-7; D is possibly TRBD1 or TRBD2 (6 bases each). Germline V gene sequence: CDR1 SGHAT, CDR2 FQNNGV. Trimming removed 1 base at V and 2 bases at J, with 15 bases between. The CDR3 is made up of 16 amino acids. CDR3 bases: TGTGCCAGCAGCTTAGGGGGGGCGAAGAGACCCTACGAGCAGTACTTC. It translates to CASSLGGAKRPYEQYF. The full variable domain, in which reference TRBV11-2 and TRBJ2-7 provide the parts outside the CDR3, is EAGVAQSPRYKIIEKRQSVAFWCNPISGHATLYWYQQILGQGPKLLIQFQNNGVVDDSQLPKDRFSAERLKGVDSTLKIQPAKLEDSAVYLCASSLGGAKRPYEQYFGPGTRLTVT.

This chain joins TRBV18 and TRBJ2-2, with a possible D match to TRBD2 (7 bases). CDR1 and CDR2 (germline): KGHSH, LQKENI. The V end was cut by 6 bases, the J end by 8 bases, with 19 bases between. This CDR3 has 15 amino acids. CDR3 in amino acids: CASSGGPNIEGELFF. The DNA for the CDR3 is TGTGCCAGCTCCGGGGGGCCGAACATTGAGGGGGAGCTGTTTTTT.

This rearrangement joins TRBV5-1 to TRBJ1-1; D is possibly TRBD1 (6 bases). V was shortened by 4 bases and J by 0 bases, with 13 bases between the two germline ends. CDR1 SGHRS and CDR2 YFSETQ come from the germline V gene. The CDR3 runs to 15 residues. The CDR3 region has the DNA TGCGCCAGCAGCGCGGCGGGACAACTGAACACTGAAGCTTTCTTT. It is translated as CASSAAGQLNTEAFF.

The rearrangement uses TRBV5-1 and TRBJ1-1; D uncertain. Germline V gene sequence: CDR1 SGHRS, CDR2 YFSETQ. This CDR3 has 13 residues. V lost 3 bases and J 6 bases, leaving 12 bases between the germline ends. This CDR3 reads CASSSTGWAEAFF. The CDR3 DNA sequence: TGCGCCAGCAGCTCCACCGGATGGGCTGAAGCTTTCTTT.

The chain uses TRBV7-9 and TRBJ2-2; no reliable D call. V was trimmed by 5 bases and J by 4 bases, leaving 8 bases between them. The germline CDR1 and CDR2 sequences are SEHNR and FQNEAQ (reference sequence). This CDR3 spans 13 amino acids. This chain's CDR3 is CASSSRSTGELFF. CDR3 coding DNA: TGTGCCAGCAGCAGTAGGTCCACCGGGGAGCTGTTTTTT.

V usage is TRBV2 and J usage is TRBJ1-1, with TRBD1 matching 9 bases. Per germline, CDR1 SNHLY and CDR2 FYNNEI. The V gene end was trimmed by 6 bases and the J gene end by 7 bases; junction bases not matched to a gene: 9. CDR3 length: 14 amino acids. The CDR3 DNA sequence: TGTGCCAGCAGGGGGGACAGGGTTGTCAGTGAAGCTTTCTTT. It codes for CASRGDRVVSEAFF.